A single sample gave rise to the 13 T cell receptor beta chains below, sequenced in a study of T cell responses to AZD1222 COVID-19 vaccine (dated by TCRdb to about 2021). The time point label, read with the paper, signifies: about 28 days (+/-7) after the second vaccine dose. The method behind the library was the immunoSEQ multiplex PCR assay. TCRdb holds this immuneACCESS table with in-frame rearrangements only. Some clones are missing; in checked studies, unresolved V genes explain under half, and the rest has no known cause. The sample table shows about 120,000 clones, and roughly 87% are seen once. In total, the top ten clones hold about 2.5% of the sample. The specimen comprised peripheral blood, sampled 28 days after the second AZD1222 dose. These receptors all come from an adult who received the AZD1222 COVID-19 vaccine.

This chain uses TRBV6-2 or TRBV6-3 with TRBJ2-3; a weak D match, TRBD2 (5 bases). V lost 6 bases, J lost 2 bases, and 15 bases lay in between. The CDR3 sequence is 15 residues long. Germline CDR1 is MNHEY and CDR2 is SVGEGT. CDR3 sequence (DNA): TGTGCCAGCAGCCCTCGGCGGACTCCCACAGATACGCAGTATTTT. Translated, it gives CASSPRRTPTDTQYF.

This chain joins TRBV5-5 and TRBJ1-2; D is unclear. This CDR3 is built from 15 residues. Per germline, CDR1 SGHKS and CDR2 YYEKEE (reference sequence). V shed 0 bases and J shed 1 base, with 10 bases lying between them. CDR3 region: CASSLGGDLNYGYTF. Here the CDR3 DNA reads TGTGCCAGCAGCTTGGGTGGAGACCTTAACTATGGCTACACCTTC. The entire variable domain, with the rest obtained from reference TRBV5-5 and TRBJ1-2, is as follows: DAGVTQSPTHLIKTRGQQVTLRCSPISGHKSVSWYQQVLGQGPQFIFQYYEKEERGRGNFPDRFSARQFPNYSSELNVNALLLGDSALYLCASSLGGDLNYGYTFGSGTRLTVV.

This clone appeared a few times. This rearrangement joins TRBV30 to TRBJ2-7, with TRBD1 as a possible D gene (6 bases). This CDR3 contains 13 residues. Per the germline V gene, CDR1 is GTSNPN and CDR2 is SVGIG (reference sequence). V was pared by 0 bases and J by 4 bases, with 10 bases between. The DNA for the CDR3 is TGTGCCTGGAGTGTAAACAGGGTGTACGAGCAGTACTTC. Encoded protein: CAWSVNRVYEQYF.

The chain carries TRBV7-5 and TRBJ1-2; the D call in the table, TRBD1, was not verified against the DNA. TRBV7-5 is deemed a pseudogene. This CDR3 contains 17 residues. In nucleotides, the CDR3 is TGTGCCAGAAGCTGCGGGACAGCTCTACTCCGGACTAATGGCTACACCTTC. As protein: CARSCGTALLRTNGYTF.

The chain links TRBV6-1 to TRBJ2-7; D is undetermined. This CDR3 has 13 amino acids. Germline V gene sequence: CDR1 MNHNS, CDR2 SASEGT. V dropped 2 bases and J dropped 5 bases, with 10 bases sitting between them. CDR3 in DNA: TGTGCCAGCAGTGAACCCGCCACCCACGAGCAGTACTTC. This codes for CASSEPATHEQYF.

V and J are TRBV6-2 or TRBV6-3 and TRBJ1-1, with 10 bases lining up with TRBD1. V shed 3 bases and J 5 bases; nucleotides not matched to a gene: 6. The V gene's germline CDR1 is MNHEY and CDR2 SVGEGT. The CDR3 is 15 amino acids. The CDR3 nucleotides read TGTGCCAGCAGTTATGAAGGACAGGGGGTGACTGAAGCTTTCTTT. This translates into CASSYEGQGVTEAFF.

In DNA form, the CDR3 reads TGTGCCAGCAGCCCACTAGGGTTTACAGATACGCAGTATTTT. It encodes CASSPLGFTDTQYF. This chain links TRBV3-1 (or the pseudogene TRBV3-2) with TRBJ2-3; a possible D gene is TRBD2 (5 bases). The CDR3 loop spans 14 amino acids. Germline CDR1 reads LGHDT; CDR2 reads YNNKEL (reference sequence). Trimming cost V 4 bases and J 3 bases, with 11 bases left between them.

This rearrangement joins TRBV18 to TRBJ1-2; 7 bases fit TRBD1. This CDR3 region has 12 residues. Trimming removed 6 bases from V and 6 bases from J; junction bases left unmatched: 4. Germline V gene data show CDR1 as KGHSH and CDR2 as LQKENI. The DNA for the CDR3 is TGTGCCAGCTCCGGGACAGAGGATGGCTACACCTTC. This sequence encodes CASSGTEDGYTF.

V and J are TRBV7-8 and TRBJ2-2; 7 bases are shared with TRBD1. The CDR3 spans 16 residues. The trim removed 1 base at V and 4 bases at J, leaving 6 bases unmatched. Per the germline V gene, CDR1 is SGHVS and CDR2 is FQNEAQ. Here the CDR3 reads CASSLVGGPPTGELFF. CDR3 coding DNA: TGTGCCAGCAGCTTAGTAGGGGGCCCGCCCACCGGGGAGCTGTTTTTT.

A single count supports this clone. The junction departs from germline at one end; a sequencing error may be responsible. The rearrangement joins TRBV5-1 to TRBJ1-2, with a weak D call TRBD1 (5 bases). Germline V lookup: CDR1 SGHRS, CDR2 YFSETQ. CDR3 length equals 14 residues. CDR3 coding DNA: TGCGCCAGCAGTTTGGAGCAGGGTTGGGAGGGCTACACCTTC. Translated, it gives CASSLEQGWEGYTF.

V gene TRBV7-9 combines with J gene TRBJ2-5, with D maybe TRBD1 (6 bases). The CDR3 contains 15 residues. V gave up 4 bases and J gave up 5 bases, with 17 bases separating them. Germline assignment: CDR1 SEHNR and CDR2 FQNEAQ (reference sequence). CDR3 protein: CASSSGQGVPETQYF. The DNA of the CDR3 is TGTGCCAGCAGCTCGGGACAAGGGGTGCCGGAGACCCAGTACTTC. Full variable domain (rest looked up from reference TRBV7-9 and TRBJ2-5): DTGVSQNPRHKITKRGQNVTFRCDPISEHNRLYWYRQTLGQGPEFLTYFQNEAQLEKSRLLSDRFSAERPKGSFSTLEIQRTEQGDSAMYLCASSSGQGVPETQYFGPGTRLLVL.

In DNA form, the CDR3 reads TGTGCCTGGAGTGTACGAGGGGCTGTAAACACCATATATTTT. As protein: CAWSVRGAVNTIYF. The chain has TRBV30 and TRBJ1-3; D is perhaps TRBD1 (5 bases). The CDR3 is made up of 14 amino acids. V lost 0 bases and J 6 bases, leaving 12 bases between the germline ends. CDR1 is GTSNPN and CDR2 is SVGIG in the germline V gene (reference sequence).

The chain combines TRBV5-4 with TRBJ2-6, with 7 bases fitting TRBD1. Trimming removed 4 bases from V and 0 bases from J; junction bases left unmatched: 7. The CDR3 totals 17 residues. Germline CDR1 reads SGHNT; CDR2 reads YYREEE (reference sequence). The CDR3, as DNA: TGTGCCAGCAGCGAAGCATACAGGGGCTCTGGGGCCAACGTCCTGACTTTC. It codes for CASSEAYRGSGANVLTF.